This passage covers 6 T cell receptor beta chains from one sample sequenced in a study of cytotoxic CD8 clonotypes in ibrutinib-treated CLL. Data came from immunoSEQ multiplex PCR; TCRdb stores just in-frame clones and leaves some out. Found here are some 130,000 clones, around 85% of them singletons; the top ten hold 2% to 2.5%. Sequencing used PBMCs, obtained after 24 months of ibrutinib treatment. All receptors come from a human donor with chronic lymphocytic leukemia.

The genes are TRBV11-2 and TRBJ2-1; 7 bases are a match to TRBD2. The CDR3 runs 18 residues. Per germline, CDR1 SGHAT and CDR2 FQNNGV. The trim removed 4 bases at V and 3 bases at J, leaving 15 bases unmatched. The CDR3 loop is CASSSPEDGRQNYNEQFF. The CDR3 DNA reads TGTGCCAGCAGCTCCCCCGAAGACGGGAGGCAGAACTACAATGAGCAGTTCTTC.

J is TRBJ2-7 and V is TRBV4-3; tentative D call: TRBD2 (6 bases). Germline V gene data show CDR1 as LGHNA and CDR2 as YSLEER. The V and J ends lost 0 bases and 10 bases respectively, with 19 bases between them. This CDR3 has 15 residues. This CDR3 reads CASSQDLGGPQHQYF. As DNA, the CDR3 is TGCGCCAGCAGCCAAGATCTTGGAGGGCCCCAGCACCAGTACTTC.

The chain uses TRBV18 and TRBJ1-2; no firm D call. V lost 2 bases and J lost 6, with 10 bases in between. Germline V gene lookup returns CDR1 KGHSH and CDR2 LQKENI. The CDR3 extends over 13 amino acids. The CDR3 nucleotides read TGTGCCAGCTCACCAGGACTCCGGGATGGCTACACCTTC. This codes for CASSPGLRDGYTF.

V is TRBV9 and J is TRBJ2-1; 9 nucleotides match TRBD2. Per germline, CDR1 SGDLS and CDR2 YYNGEE. V lost 2 bases and J lost 9; bases outside the gene matches: 12. The CDR3 extends over 16 amino acids. The CDR3 reads CASSVGGGRAWGEQFF. In nucleotides, the CDR3 is TGTGCCAGCAGCGTCGGTGGCGGGAGGGCCTGGGGTGAGCAGTTCTTC.

The chain carries TRBV10-3 and TRBJ2-3; D perhaps matches TRBD2 (7 bases). The ends were cut back, 11 bases at V and 8 bases at J, with 26 bases in the middle. The CDR3 spans 15 residues. Per the germline V gene, CDR1 is ENHRY and CDR2 is SYGVKD. As DNA, the CDR3 is TGTGCCTCGGAGGGGGGGGGCGGAGCAAAGGGTACGCAGTATTTT. It yields the protein CASEGGGGAKGTQYF.

Here the CDR3 DNA reads TGTGCCAGCAGTTTGTTGGAGGGTATTAATTCACCCCTCCACTTT. This sequence encodes CASSLLEGINSPLHF. The chain carries TRBV28 and TRBJ1-6; D remains unclear. The germline V gene encodes CDR1 MDHEN and CDR2 SYDVKM. Between the trimmed V and J ends, which lost 3 bases and 6 bases, there was a span of 12 bases. This CDR3 spans 15 amino acids.